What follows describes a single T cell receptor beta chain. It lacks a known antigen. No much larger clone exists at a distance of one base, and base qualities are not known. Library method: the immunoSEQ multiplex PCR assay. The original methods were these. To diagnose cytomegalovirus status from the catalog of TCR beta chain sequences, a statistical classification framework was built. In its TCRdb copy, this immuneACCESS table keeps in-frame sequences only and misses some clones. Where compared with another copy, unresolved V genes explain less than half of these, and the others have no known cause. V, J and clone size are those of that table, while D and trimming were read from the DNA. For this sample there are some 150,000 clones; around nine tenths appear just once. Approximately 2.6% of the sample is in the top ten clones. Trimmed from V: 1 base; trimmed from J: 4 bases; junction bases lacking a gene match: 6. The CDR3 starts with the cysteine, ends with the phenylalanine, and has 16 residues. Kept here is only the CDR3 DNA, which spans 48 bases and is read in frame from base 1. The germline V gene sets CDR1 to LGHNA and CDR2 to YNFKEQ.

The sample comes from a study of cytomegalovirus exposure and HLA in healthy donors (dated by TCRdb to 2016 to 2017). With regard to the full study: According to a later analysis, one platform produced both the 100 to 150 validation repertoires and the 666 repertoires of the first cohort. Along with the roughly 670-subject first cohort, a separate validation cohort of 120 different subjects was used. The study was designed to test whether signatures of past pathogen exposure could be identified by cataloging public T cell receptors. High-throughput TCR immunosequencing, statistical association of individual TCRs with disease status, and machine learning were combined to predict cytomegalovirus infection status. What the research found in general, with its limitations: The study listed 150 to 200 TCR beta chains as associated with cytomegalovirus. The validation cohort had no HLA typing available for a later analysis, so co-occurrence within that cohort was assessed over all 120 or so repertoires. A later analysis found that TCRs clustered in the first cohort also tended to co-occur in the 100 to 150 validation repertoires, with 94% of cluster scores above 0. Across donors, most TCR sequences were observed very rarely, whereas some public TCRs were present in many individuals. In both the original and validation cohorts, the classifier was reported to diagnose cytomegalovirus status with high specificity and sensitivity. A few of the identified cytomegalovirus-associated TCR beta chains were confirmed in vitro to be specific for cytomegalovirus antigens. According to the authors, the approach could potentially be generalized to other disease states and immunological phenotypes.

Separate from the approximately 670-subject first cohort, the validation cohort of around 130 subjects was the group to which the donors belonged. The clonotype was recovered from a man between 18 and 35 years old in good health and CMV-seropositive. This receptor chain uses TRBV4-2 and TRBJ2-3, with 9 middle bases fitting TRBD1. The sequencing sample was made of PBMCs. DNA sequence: TGTGCCAGCAGCCAAGCGCCGGGACAGGGTGCAGATACGCAGTATTTT. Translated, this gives CASSQAPGQGADTQYF.